One T cell receptor (beta chain) is described in this entry. Under the authors' procedure: Nucleated cell number was recorded as an estimate derived from reference gene primer amplification. Libraries were prepared by immunoSEQ multiplex PCR; TCRdb keeps only in-frame clonotypes and omits some of them. The V and J calls and clone size are taken from that table; D and trimming were inferred from the DNA. The top ten clones hold approximately 20% of a sample with about 49,000 clones, approximately 81% of them seen once. Germline CDR1 is MNHEY and CDR2 is SVGAGI. The CDR3 loop spans 15 amino acids. V was clipped by 5 bases and J by 4 bases, with 18 bases between them. Seattle patients were enrolled while actively infected and followed longitudinally. The data were obtained in a study of blood T cell repertoires in COVID-19. In the study overall: Sites in the United States, Italy and Spain provided acute and convalescent COVID-19 samples. PBMCs, B-cell-depleted T cells, or T cells provided the cDNA or gDNA that made up the material.

The sequence came from a woman over 75 with COVID-19, enrolled during active disease. The chain carries TRBV6-5 and TRBJ2-7; possible D gene TRBD2, 6 bases. The sample was peripheral blood. This chain's CDR3 is CASSRTFTSRYEQYF. The CDR3 DNA reads TGTGCCAGCAGTCGGACCTTCACTAGCAGATACGAGCAGTACTTC.